This entry concerns a single T cell receptor (beta chain). The data were obtained in a study of blood T cells in healthy people across ages. The second PCR ran about 7 to 12 cycles with a sample-barcoded 5' primer and J-beta primers. All cDNA molecules were each tagged by a template-switch adaptor with 12 random nucleotides. TCRdb re-derived calls from the 5' RACE reads in MiXCR, one entry per CDR3 protein. The sample carries some 760,000 distinct CDR3 sequences, about 25% recorded once. Trimming at V came to 1 base and at J to 0 bases, leaving 10 bases not matched to a gene. CDR3 length: 18 amino acids. Germline CDR1 SGHVS, CDR2 FQNEAQ. Separately, the same data were catalogued under a study of T cells of mothers and their children.

The sample taken for sequencing was blood. The sequence came from a boy between 5 and 17 years old in good health. The genes are TRBV7-8 and TRBJ2-3; TRBD2 agrees at 7 bases. CDR3 sequence (DNA): TGTGCCAGCAGCTTAGGGTATGGGTCTAGCGGCAGCACAGATACGCAGTATTTT. Protein sequence: CASSLGYGSSGSTDTQYF.